A single sample gave rise to the 25 T cell receptor beta chains below, sequenced in a study of CD8+CD57+ T cells in acquired aplastic anemia (dated by TCRdb to 2017 to 2018). The patients picked for sequencing were ones in whom flow cytometry had shown an expansion of CD8+CD57+ cells. Sequencing was carried out with an Illumina HiSeq 2000. Genomic DNA served as template for TCR beta VDJ combination and CDR3 sequence profiling. TCRdb trimmed public reads at Q25 via fastp, called clones via MiXCR and kept in-frame beta chains. Rows merge per CDR3 protein into single entries with the most common DNA and genes. In this sample the table shows 150,000 to 200,000 distinct CDR3 sequences, roughly 43% of which occur a single time. The top ten hold about 1.2% of the sample. What was sequenced was sorted CD4+, CD8+, or CD8+CD57+ T cells (not recorded which) from PBMCs. All receptors derive from a human donor with aplastic anemia.

The rearrangement joins TRBV10-3 to TRBJ1-6; D is possibly TRBD1 (6 bases). There are 13 residues in the CDR3. The V gene's germline CDR1 is ENHRY and CDR2 SYGVKD. V was shortened by 7 bases and J by 11 bases, with 15 bases between the two germline ends. The CDR3: CAINREGGTPLHF. The CDR3 nucleotides read TGTGCCATCAACAGGGAGGGAGGAACACCCCTCCACTTT.

The chain joins TRBV24-1 to TRBJ2-7, with D possibly being TRBD1 (5 bases). The CDR3 is 14 residues long. V gave up 5 bases and J gave up 1 base, with 11 bases separating them. Per the germline V gene, CDR1 is KGHDR and CDR2 is SFDVKD. In DNA form, the CDR3 reads TGTGCCACCAGTGCACAGGAAGGATCCTACGAGCAGTACTTC. Protein sequence: CATSAQEGSYEQYF.

In its sample, this clonotype was seen many times. The rearrangement uses TRBV11-3 and TRBJ2-7; TRBD2 aligns across 8 bases. Germline assignment: CDR1 SGHNT and CDR2 YENEEA. There are 14 residues in the CDR3. V lost 4 bases to trimming and J lost 3 bases; unmatched junction nucleotides: 5. The DNA for the CDR3 is TGTGCCAGCAGCTCGGGGGGGGGGCACTACGAGCAGTACTTC. Residues: CASSSGGGHYEQYF.

The table lists this clonotype with many counts. The chain is built from TRBV13 and TRBJ1-3, with D possibly matching TRBD1 (5 bases). Germline CDR1 and CDR2: PRHDT and FYEKMQ (reference sequence). This CDR3 contains 17 residues. Trimming left V 2 bases short and J 1 base short, with 15 bases between. CDR3 protein: CASSLQGSRSSGNTIYF. CDR3 nucleotides: TGTGCCAGCAGCTTACAGGGATCTCGCAGTTCTGGAAACACCATATATTTT.

V and J are TRBV24-1 and TRBJ2-3; TRBD1 is a possible D gene (5 bases). There are 15 residues in the CDR3. V was clipped by 3 bases and J by 6 bases, with 15 bases between them. Per germline, CDR1 KGHDR and CDR2 SFDVKD. The CDR3 region has the DNA TGTGCCACCAGTGATCCGGGCAGGGTAGGCGATACGCAGTATTTT. This encodes CATSDPGRVGDTQYF.

There are many counts of this clonotype. This chain connects TRBV15 to TRBJ1-1; D possibly corresponds to TRBD1 (5 bases). CDR1 is LNHNV, CDR2 YYDKDF, per germline (reference sequence). Trimming removed 1 base at V and 8 bases at J, with 14 bases between. The CDR3 totals 14 residues. Here the CDR3 reads CATSRVGSGREAFF. DNA of the CDR3: TGTGCCACCAGCAGAGTGGGCTCAGGGCGGGAAGCTTTCTTT. Full variable domain (outside the CDR3, taken from reference TRBV15 and TRBJ1-1): DAMVIQNPRYQVTQFGKPVTLSCSQTLNHNVMYWYQQKSSQAPKLLFHYYDKDFNNEADTPDNFQSRRPNTSFCFLDIRSPGLGDTAMYLCATSRVGSGREAFFGQGTRLTVV.

This clonotype has only a few counts. This sequence may be a read error, since a much larger clone differs from it by one base. V usage is TRBV5-1 and J usage is TRBJ2-1, with D perhaps TRBD1 (5 bases). Germline values: CDR1 SGHRS, CDR2 YFSETQ. There are 13 residues in the CDR3. The CDR3 is CAGSFDSYNEQFF. CDR3 bases: TGCGCCGGCAGCTTCGACAGCTACAATGAGCAGTTCTTC.

The chain recombines TRBV20-1 with TRBJ1-1, with a weak D call TRBD1 (6 bases). V was trimmed by 3 bases and J by 2 bases, leaving 10 bases between them. This CDR3 has 13 residues. Germline CDR1 is DFQATT and CDR2 is SNEGSKA (reference sequence). CDR3 amino acids: CSARRQVNTEAFF. Written as DNA, the CDR3 is TGCAGTGCTAGGAGACAGGTTAACACTGAAGCTTTCTTT.

This clonotype was seen repeatedly, ten times or more. The chain combines TRBV11-2 with TRBJ2-5, with 10 positions matching TRBD2. J lost 2 bases, V lost 5 bases, and 5 bases had no gene match. Germline-derived CDR1 and CDR2 are SGHAT and FQNNGV. The CDR3 covers 15 residues. The CDR3 DNA sequence: TGTGCCAGCAGCCCTAGCGGGGGTTGGCAAGAGACCCAGTACTTC. The encoded protein is CASSPSGGWQETQYF. Full variable domain (outside the CDR3, taken from reference TRBV11-2 and TRBJ2-5): EAGVAQSPRYKIIEKRQSVAFWCNPISGHATLYWYQQILGQGPKLLIQFQNNGVVDDSQLPKDRFSAERLKGVDSTLKIQPAKLEDSAVYLCASSPSGGWQETQYFGPGTRLLVL.

This sequence joins TRBV20-1 and TRBJ2-1; 8 positions agree with TRBD2. CDR1 is DFQATT, CDR2 SNEGSKA, per germline (reference sequence). This CDR3 has 14 residues. CDR3 region: CSTLSGSSYNEQFF. The CDR3 DNA follows: TGCAGCACCCTGAGCGGGAGTTCATACAATGAGCAGTTCTTC.

This clonotype was found many times. The chain has TRBV11-2 and TRBJ2-3, with a weak D call TRBD2 (6 bases). With 0 bases removed from V and 1 base from J, the gap between germline ends came to 8 bases. The CDR3 runs 15 residues. Germline V gene data show CDR1 as SGHAT and CDR2 as FQNNGV. CDR3 DNA sequence: TGTGCCAGCAGCTTAGACGGCGGGGGCACAGATACGCAGTATTTT. Its translation: CASSLDGGGTDTQYF.

The V call is TRBV10-2, the J call TRBJ2-7; 7 bases match TRBD2. The trim removed 4 bases at V and 3 bases at J, leaving 3 bases unmatched. The CDR3 is 13 amino acids. Germline V gives CDR1 WSHSY, CDR2 SAAADI. The CDR3 spells CASSVASGYEQYF. The DNA of the CDR3 is TGCGCCAGCAGTGTTGCTAGCGGCTACGAGCAGTACTTC.

CDR3 residues: CASTEGPGNGNYGYTF. In DNA form, the CDR3 reads TGTGCCAGCACCGAGGGGCCAGGGAATGGAAACTATGGCTACACCTTC. The rearrangement links TRBV2 to TRBJ1-2, with TRBD1 as a possible D gene (5 bases). Germline V lookup: CDR1 SNHLY, CDR2 FYNNEI. With 7 bases removed from V and 2 bases from J, the gap between germline ends came to 20 bases. This CDR3 contains 16 residues.

This clonotype was counted only a few times. V usage is TRBV5-1 and J usage is TRBJ1-1, with 9 bases matching TRBD1. V trimming: 4 bases; J trimming: 6 bases; junction bases outside the gene matches: 7. CDR3 length: 14 residues. Germline V gene sequence: CDR1 SGHRS, CDR2 YFSETQ. DNA for the CDR3: TGCGCCAGCAGCCCTACAGGGGGCGAAGCTGAAGCTTTCTTT. It translates to CASSPTGGEAEAFF.

This clonotype came up many times. V usage is TRBV5-5 and J usage is TRBJ2-3; D is uncertain. The CDR3 extends over 16 amino acids. The V and J ends lost 1 base and 3 bases respectively, with 15 bases between them. In germline, CDR1 is SGHKS, CDR2 YYEKEE (reference sequence). CDR3 region: CASSLSDGLLTDTQYF. In DNA form, the CDR3 reads TGTGCCAGCAGCTTGTCCGACGGGTTGCTTACAGATACGCAGTATTTT.

The chain links TRBV20-1 to TRBJ1-6; 7 bases map to TRBD1. This CDR3 contains 13 residues. The V and J ends lost 7 bases and 6 bases, in that order; junction bases with no gene match: 6. Per germline, CDR1 DFQATT and CDR2 SNEGSKA (reference sequence). Written as DNA, the CDR3 is TGCAGTGTCGGGACAGAAACTAATTCACCCCTCCACTTT. It yields the protein CSVGTETNSPLHF.

In its sample, this clonotype was seen many times. The CDR3 DNA is TGCAGCGTGGAAACGGGACAGGGGGGTGGTGGCTACACCTTC. Translated, it gives CSVETGQGGGGYTF. This sequence joins TRBV29-1 and TRBJ1-2; TRBD1 agrees at 11 bases. Germline V CDR1 and CDR2: SQVTM, ANQGSEA. There are 14 residues in the CDR3. The J segment lost 7 bases and the V segment lost 6 bases, leaving 10 bases of the junction unmatched. The entire variable domain, with the rest obtained from reference TRBV29-1 and TRBJ1-2, is as follows: SAVISQKPSRDICQRGTSLTIQCQVDSQVTMMFWYRQQPGQSLTLIATANQGSEATYESGFVIDKFPISRPNLTFSTLTVSNMSPEDSSIYLCSVETGQGGGGYTFGSGTRLTVV.

Details on this clonotype: A read error may account for a junction end that differs from germline. As DNA, the CDR3 is TGCAGTGCTCTTCGGGGACCACTGAAGTCAGAGGCCCAGTACTTC. It translates to CSALRGPLKSEAQYF. This chain links TRBV20-1 with TRBJ2-5; D possibly uses TRBD1 or TRBD2 (5 bases each). Germline V gene data show CDR1 as DFQATT and CDR2 as SNEGSKA (reference sequence). There are 15 residues in the CDR3.

This clonotype showed up many times. The chain links TRBV11-2 to TRBJ2-3; TRBD2 is a possible D gene (6 bases). V lost 6 bases and J 0 bases, leaving 22 bases between the germline ends. The CDR3 consists of 18 residues. The germline CDR1 and CDR2 sequences are SGHAT and FQNNGV. The CDR3 DNA reads as TGTGCCAGCAGTCATCCTTTGGGGCGGGACCATAGCACAGATACGCAGTATTTT. Translated: CASSHPLGRDHSTDTQYF.

There are many counts of this clonotype. The chain recombines TRBV6-1 with TRBJ2-7; TRBD1 matches at 8 bases. Germline CDR1 and CDR2: MNHNS and SASEGT. Losses at the gene ends were 6 bases for V and 4 bases for J; bases not matched to a gene: 11. This CDR3 is 15 amino acids long. This CDR3 reads CASRGERQGQYEQYF. The CDR3 bases are TGTGCCAGCAGGGGGGAGAGACAGGGGCAGTACGAGCAGTACTTC.

The J gene is TRBJ2-7, the V gene TRBV20-1; 9 nucleotides match TRBD2. CDR1 and CDR2 (germline): DFQATT, SNEGSKA (reference sequence). The CDR3 sequence is 12 residues long. V was pared by 5 bases and J by 3 bases, with 2 bases of the junction left unmatched. The CDR3 protein is CSASSGNYEQYF. CDR3 DNA sequence: TGCAGTGCTTCTAGCGGGAACTACGAGCAGTACTTC.

The chain carries TRBV4-1 and TRBJ2-7; 13 bases line up with TRBD2. This CDR3 is built from 17 residues. V was pared by 5 bases and J by 4 bases, with 11 bases of the junction left unmatched. Germline-derived CDR1 and CDR2 are MGHRA and YSYEKL. The CDR3 loop is CASSDPDTSGRGYEQYF. For the CDR3, the DNA is TGCGCCAGCAGCGACCCGGATACTAGCGGGAGGGGATACGAGCAGTACTTC.

The rearrangement uses TRBV7-6 and TRBJ2-5; TRBD2 matches 9 bases. CDR3 length: 16 residues. Losses at the gene ends were 0 bases for V and 5 bases for J; bases not matched to a gene: 7. CDR1 and CDR2 (germline): SGHVS, FNYEAQ. The CDR3 DNA reads as TGTGCCAGCAGCTTAGCGAGCAGCGGGAGGTGGGAGACCCAGTACTTC. Amino acid sequence: CASSLASSGRWETQYF.

Comments on this clonotype: At one boundary the junction diverges from the germline segment, which might be a read error. The J gene is TRBJ2-5, the V gene TRBV9; no clear D gene. CDR1 and CDR2 from the germline V gene are SGDLS and YYNGEE. The CDR3 runs 11 residues. CDR3 sequence: CASSVDETKYF. In DNA form, the CDR3 reads TGTGCCAGCAGCGTAGATGAGACCAAGTACTTC.

This chain links TRBV5-1 with TRBJ2-1; 7 nucleotides agree with TRBD2. Germline V gene data show CDR1 as SGHRS and CDR2 as YFSETQ. The CDR3 contains 16 residues. The junction had 8 bases not matched to a gene; V was cut back by 0 bases and J by 5 bases. CDR3 amino acids: CASSLVANGGNNEQFF. Written as DNA, the CDR3 is TGCGCCAGCAGCTTGGTCGCGAACGGGGGGAACAATGAGCAGTTCTTC.